This T cell receptor (beta chain) was identified during a study of CD8 T cells in Susac syndrome. While CD8+ and CD4+ T cells were isolated negatively, TEMRA cells were enriched by FACS. As to this clonotype: Its cognate antigen is unknown.

The V gene end was trimmed by 3 bases and the J gene end by 4 bases; junction bases not matched to a gene: 15. CDR3 length: 18 amino acids. Germline V gives CDR1 LNHNV, CDR2 YYDKDF (reference sequence). Findings of the study overall: Regarding the TCR sequencing and HLA analysis, the study admitted that a relatively small number of individuals were involved.

It was with random hexamers that about 0.45 to 1 ug RNA was reverse transcribed. TCR beta CDR3 was amplified by immunoSEQ covering 54 Vbeta and 13 Jbeta. MiXCR was run by TCRdb on the immunoSEQ multiplex PCR reads, yielding one entry per CDR3 protein. The data contain around 170,000 distinct CDR3 sequences, roughly 94% of them singletons. This TCR derives from a human donor in good health. Sequenced input: CD4+ T cells from PBMCs. The rearrangement joins TRBV15 to TRBJ2-5, with TRBD1 matching 9 bases. The CDR3 coding sequence is TGTGCCACCAGCAGGAAGGGGCCGGGACAGGGAGTTGCAGAGACCCAGTACTTC. Its translation is CATSRKGPGQGVAETQYF.